This TCR beta chain was documented in a study of chemoradiotherapy in HPV16-positive cancers. Findings and caveats of the study: HPV-responsive T-cell expansion during chemoradiotherapy was linked to improved recurrence-free survival in HPV16-positive patients. Functional assays defining HPV-specific T cells used only a couple of HPV16-positive patients. Candidate HPV-specific clones and E7-related TCR motifs grew in tumor during treatment.

About this clone: Antigen unknown.

TCRdb keeps only in-frame clones here, not all; method: immunoSEQ multiplex PCR. Here the sample spans some 34,000 clones, 70% to 90% being singletons. V lost 5 bases and J 6 bases, leaving 15 bases between the germline ends. The CDR3 has 14 amino acids. Germline V gives CDR1 SGHTA, CDR2 FQGTGA. The chain combines TRBV7-3 with TRBJ2-3; the D call may be TRBD1 or TRBD2 (5 bases each). The TCR originated in a human donor with HPV-associated anogenital cancer. Here the sequenced sample was blood, taken from a patient who underwent chemoradiotherapy. DNA of the CDR3: TGTGCCAGCAGCCCCGGGACCGTCGGGGATACGCAGTATTTT. Translated, it gives CASSPGTVGDTQYF.